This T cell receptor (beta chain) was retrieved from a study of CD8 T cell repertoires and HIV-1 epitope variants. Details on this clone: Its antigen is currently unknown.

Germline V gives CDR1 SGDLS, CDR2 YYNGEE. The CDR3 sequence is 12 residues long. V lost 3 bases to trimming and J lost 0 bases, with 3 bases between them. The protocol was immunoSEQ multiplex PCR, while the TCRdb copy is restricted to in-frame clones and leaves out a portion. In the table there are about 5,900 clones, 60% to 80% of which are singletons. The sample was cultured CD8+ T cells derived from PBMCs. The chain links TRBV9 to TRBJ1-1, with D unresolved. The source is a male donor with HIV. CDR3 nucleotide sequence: TGTGCCAGCAGCGCTGTGAACACTGAAGCTTTCTTT. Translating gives CASSAVNTEAFF. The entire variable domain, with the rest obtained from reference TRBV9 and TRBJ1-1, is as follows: DSGVTQTPKHLITATGQRVTLRCSPRSGDLSVYWYQQSLDQGLQFLIQYYNGEERAKGNILERFSAQQFPDLHSELNLSSLELGDSALYFCASSAVNTEAFFGQGTRLTVV.